The clone carrying this T cell receptor (beta chain) was picked up a small number of times. Its cognate antigen is unknown. The sample is drawn from a study of T cells in Graves' hyperthyroidism and ophthalmopathy. Study conclusions and caveats: With a median lead of approximately 6 months before onset, the model predicted ophthalmopathy.

Researchers amplified the TCR beta CDR3 regions from RNA transcripts. The TCR CDR3 first-round RT-PCR relied on the HTBI primer set. From the multiplex PCR reads, TCRdb called clonotypes with MiXCR, one entry per CDR3 protein. This sample has 95,000 to 100,000 distinct CDR3 sequences, with roughly half found just once. This CDR3 spans 14 amino acids. Germline values: CDR1 ENHRY, CDR2 SYGVKD. Trimming removed 2 bases from V and 10 bases from J, with 12 bases in between. The clonotype originates from a woman aged 35 to 49 with Graves' hyperthyroidism. The material sequenced was blood. J is TRBJ1-6 and V is TRBV10-3, with D tentatively TRBD1 (6 bases). CDR3 sequence: CAISERGERSPLHF. CDR3 sequence (DNA): TGTGCCATCAGTGAGAGGGGGGAGAGGTCACCCCTCCACTTT.